The text below deals with one T cell receptor beta chain. The target antigen is unknown. The CDR3 totals 14 residues. Germline V gives CDR1 MNHEY, CDR2 SVGAGI. V shed 5 bases and J 2 bases; nucleotides not matched to a gene: 3. This specimen comes from a study of T cells in localized non-small cell lung cancer. Study results and caveats: Longer overall survival was linked to higher blood T cell density.

Assay: immunoSEQ multiplex PCR; the TCRdb copy retains only in-frame clones and omits some. The table lists 72,000 or so clones, 70% to 90% of them singletons. Sequenced material: peripheral blood, taken before any cancer treatment. The J gene is TRBJ2-7, the V gene TRBV6-5, with 10 bases aligning to TRBD1. This sequence was found in a female donor over 55 with stage I lung adenocarcinoma. CDR3 sequence reads: CASSLGQGAYEQYF. DNA for the CDR3: TGTGCCAGCAGTCTAGGACAGGGGGCCTACGAGCAGTACTTC.